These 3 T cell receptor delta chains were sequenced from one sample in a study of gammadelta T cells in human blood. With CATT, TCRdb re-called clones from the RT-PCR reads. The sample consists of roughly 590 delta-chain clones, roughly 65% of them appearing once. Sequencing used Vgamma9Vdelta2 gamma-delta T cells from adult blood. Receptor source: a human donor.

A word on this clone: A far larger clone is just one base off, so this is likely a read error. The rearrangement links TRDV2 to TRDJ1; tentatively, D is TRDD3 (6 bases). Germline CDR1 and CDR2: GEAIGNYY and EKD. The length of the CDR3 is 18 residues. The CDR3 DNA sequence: TGTGCCTATGACCACCTCACCGACCTGGGGACCTACACCGATAAACTCATCTTT. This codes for CAYDHLTDLGTYTDKLIF.

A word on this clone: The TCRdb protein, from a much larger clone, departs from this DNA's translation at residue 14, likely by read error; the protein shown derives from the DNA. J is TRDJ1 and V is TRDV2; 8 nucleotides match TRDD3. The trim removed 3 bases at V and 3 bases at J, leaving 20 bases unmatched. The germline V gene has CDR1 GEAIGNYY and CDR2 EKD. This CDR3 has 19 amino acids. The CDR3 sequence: CACDSLGLGAPPYADKLIF. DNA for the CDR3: TGTGCCTGTGACTCATTAGGACTGGGGGCGCCCCCGTACGCCGATAAACTCATCTTT.

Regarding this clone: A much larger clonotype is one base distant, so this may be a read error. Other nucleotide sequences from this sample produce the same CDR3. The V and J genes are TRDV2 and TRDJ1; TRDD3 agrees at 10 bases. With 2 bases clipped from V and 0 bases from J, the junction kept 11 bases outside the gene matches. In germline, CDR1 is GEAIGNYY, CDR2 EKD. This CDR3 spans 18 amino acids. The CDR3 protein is CACDKGGYGSAYTDKLIF. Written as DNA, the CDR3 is TGTGCCTGTGACAAGGGGGGATACGGTTCGGCTTACACCGATAAACTCATCTTT.